These T cell receptor beta chains were read from a single sample in a study of blood T cell repertoires in COVID-19. The method was immunoSEQ multiplex PCR; TCRdb's version includes in-frame clones alone and lacks a portion of them. The sample includes approximately 220,000 clones, roughly nine tenths seen only once; the top ten take roughly 3%. The sequencing sample was made of PBMCs or T cells enriched from blood (not recorded which). These receptors originate from a woman aged 18-29 years in a cohort exposed to, infected with or recovered from COVID-19 (not recorded which). Both conserved end residues are part of each CDR3. The order of the fields is J gene, clone size, V gene, D gene, CDR3 protein, CDR3 DNA. A D gene is named only where the DNA matches it firmly. The size entry is marked missing in some rows and otherwise reads once, few, many or a size class.

J gene: TRBJ2-5
clone size: once
V gene: TRBV7-3
D gene: TRBD1
CDR3 protein: CASSPGTGGRRQETQYF
CDR3 DNA: TGTGCCAGCAGCCCCGGGACAGGGGGAAGGAGGCAAGAGACCCAGTACTTC

J gene: TRBJ1-1
clone size: NA
V gene: TRBV28
D gene: NA
CDR3 protein: CASSPGSGVMNTEAFF
CDR3 DNA: TGTGCCAGCAGTCCCGGATCAGGGGTAATGAACACTGAAGCTTTCTTT

J gene: TRBJ2-1
clone size: NA
V gene: TRBV5-5
D gene: NA
CDR3 protein: CASSLGDSRFGEQFF
CDR3 DNA: TGTGCCAGCAGCTTGGGAGATTCCCGCTTTGGTGAGCAGTTCTTC

J gene: TRBJ2-2
clone size: few
V gene: TRBV11-2
D gene: TRBD1
CDR3 protein: CASSLTRDRGAGELFF
CDR3 DNA: TGTGCCAGCAGCTTAACCCGGGACAGGGGAGCCGGGGAGCTGTTTTTT

J gene: TRBJ1-5
clone size: NA
V gene: TRBV18
D gene: TRBD1
CDR3 protein: CASSPGQGANQPQHF
CDR3 DNA: TGTGCCAGCTCGCCGGGACAGGGGGCTAATCAGCCCCAGCATTTT

J gene: TRBJ2-3
clone size: NA
V gene: TRBV27
D gene: TRBD2
CDR3 protein: CASSFSPGRAGGTDTQYF
CDR3 DNA: TGTGCCAGCAGTTTTTCCCCAGGGCGAGCGGGGGGCACAGATACGCAGTATTTT

J gene: TRBJ1-2
clone size: NA
V gene: TRBV12-3/TRBV12-4
D gene: TRBD1
CDR3 protein: CASKGTARGYTF
CDR3 DNA: TGTGCCAGCAAAGGGACAGCGAGAGGCTACACCTTC

J gene: TRBJ2-6
clone size: NA
V gene: TRBV11-2
D gene: TRBD2
CDR3 protein: CASSLTSGGSGANVLTF
CDR3 DNA: TGTGCCAGCAGCTTGACTAGCGGGGGCTCTGGGGCCAACGTCCTGACTTTC

J gene: TRBJ2-5
clone size: NA
V gene: TRBV7-2
D gene: NA
CDR3 protein: CASSLTRGLETQYF
CDR3 DNA: TGTGCCAGCAGCTTAACTCGCGGTCTTGAGACCCAGTACTTC

J gene: TRBJ2-3
clone size: NA
V gene: TRBV6-1
D gene: NA
CDR3 protein: CASSEIGWVSTDTQYF
CDR3 DNA: TGTGCCAGCAGTGAAATCGGGTGGGTCAGCACAGATACGCAGTATTTT

J gene: TRBJ1-1
clone size: few
V gene: TRBV29-1
D gene: NA
CDR3 protein: CSVEAGDTEAFF
CDR3 DNA: TGCAGCGTTGAGGCAGGGGACACTGAAGCTTTCTTT

J gene: TRBJ1-5
clone size: NA
V gene: TRBV19
D gene: NA
CDR3 protein: CASSFQGREPQHF
CDR3 DNA: TGTGCCAGTAGTTTCCAGGGCAGGGAGCCCCAGCATTTT

J gene: TRBJ1-3
clone size: NA
V gene: TRBV5-6
D gene: NA
CDR3 protein: CASSPGYPGGNTIYF
CDR3 DNA: TGTGCCAGCAGCCCCGGATACCCAGGTGGAAACACCATATATTTT

J gene: TRBJ1-1
clone size: NA
V gene: TRBV5-6
D gene: TRBD1
CDR3 protein: CASSTRQGAGNTEAFF
CDR3 DNA: TGTGCCAGCAGCACCAGACAGGGGGCAGGGAACACTGAAGCTTTCTTT

J gene: TRBJ1-1
clone size: once
V gene: TRBV7-6
D gene: NA
CDR3 protein: CASSPGSMNTEAFF
CDR3 DNA: TGTGCCAGCAGCCCTGGGAGCATGAACACTGAAGCTTTCTTT

J gene: TRBJ2-3
clone size: NA
V gene: TRBV7-3
D gene: TRBD2
CDR3 protein: CASSQVGRADTQYF
CDR3 DNA: TGTGCCAGCTCGCAGGTCGGGAGGGCCGATACGCAGTATTTT

J gene: TRBJ1-2
clone size: NA
V gene: TRBV7-2
D gene: TRBD1
CDR3 protein: CASSLAAGGAIIYGYTF
CDR3 DNA: TGTGCCAGCAGCTTAGCCGCAGGGGGCGCGATAATCTATGGCTACACCTTC

J gene: TRBJ1-5
clone size: NA
V gene: TRBV4-1
D gene: NA
CDR3 protein: CASSPSKGLRGAWEDNQPQHF
CDR3 DNA: TGCGCCAGCAGCCCTTCCAAGGGCCTCCGAGGGGCCTGGGAGGACAATCAGCCCCAGCATTTT

J gene: TRBJ2-7
clone size: NA
V gene: TRBV29-1
D gene: NA
CDR3 protein: CSVEVSVPYEQYF
CDR3 DNA: TGCAGCGTTGAAGTGTCGGTGCCCTACGAGCAGTACTTC

J gene: TRBJ2-3
clone size: NA
V gene: TRBV24-1
D gene: TRBD2
CDR3 protein: CATSDAFSSGGAVDTQYF
CDR3 DNA: TGTGCCACCAGTGATGCCTTTTCAAGCGGGGGGGCAGTAGATACGCAGTATTTT

J gene: TRBJ2-1
clone size: NA
V gene: TRBV11-2
D gene: TRBD1
CDR3 protein: CASSRDRGSLGNEQFF
CDR3 DNA: TGTGCCAGCAGCAGGGACAGGGGTAGTCTAGGGAATGAGCAGTTCTTC

J gene: TRBJ2-5
clone size: NA
V gene: TRBV7-9
D gene: NA
CDR3 protein: CASRPGTSHEETQYF
CDR3 DNA: TGTGCCAGCAGACCCGGGACATCACACGAAGAGACCCAGTACTTC

J gene: TRBJ1-1
clone size: NA
V gene: TRBV6-1
D gene: NA
CDR3 protein: CASSETVTNTEAFF
CDR3 DNA: TGTGCCAGCAGTGAGACAGTAACGAACACTGAAGCTTTCTTT

J gene: TRBJ2-7
clone size: NA
V gene: TRBV11-2
D gene: NA
CDR3 protein: CASSLDVRGSPLYEQYF
CDR3 DNA: TGTGCCAGCAGCTTAGATGTCCGGGGGTCCCCCCTCTACGAGCAGTACTTC

J gene: TRBJ1-5
clone size: NA
V gene: TRBV3-1/TRBV3-2
D gene: NA
CDR3 protein: CASSLQRGSQHF
CDR3 DNA: TGTGCCAGCAGCCTTCAGAGGGGGTCCCAGCATTTT

J gene: TRBJ1-3
clone size: NA
V gene: TRBV19
D gene: TRBD1
CDR3 protein: CAAGQAGNTIYF
CDR3 DNA: TGTGCCGCCGGACAGGCTGGAAACACCATATATTTT

J gene: TRBJ2-1
clone size: NA
V gene: TRBV5-8
D gene: NA
CDR3 protein: CASSLSKRDSQFF
CDR3 DNA: TGTGCCAGCAGCTTGAGTAAGCGAGACAGTCAGTTCTTC

J gene: TRBJ2-2
clone size: NA
V gene: TRBV27
D gene: NA
CDR3 protein: CASSLNGRNTGELFF
CDR3 DNA: TGTGCCAGCAGTCTCAATGGGCGGAACACCGGGGAGCTGTTTTTT

J gene: TRBJ2-2
clone size: few
V gene: TRBV19
D gene: NA
CDR3 protein: CASSPGTPYTGELFF
CDR3 DNA: TGTGCCAGTAGTCCCGGGACTCCTTACACCGGGGAGCTGTTTTTT

J gene: TRBJ1-1
clone size: NA
V gene: TRBV6-5
D gene: TRBD1
CDR3 protein: CASSETGTEAFF
CDR3 DNA: TGTGCCAGCAGCGAGACAGGGACCGAAGCTTTCTTT

J gene: TRBJ2-1
clone size: NA
V gene: TRBV7-2
D gene: NA
CDR3 protein: CASSPGTPLNEQFF
CDR3 DNA: TGTGCCAGCAGCCCGGGGACTCCTCTTAATGAGCAGTTCTTC

J gene: TRBJ1-2
clone size: NA
V gene: TRBV19
D gene: NA
CDR3 protein: CASSIDGPQGTNYGYTF
CDR3 DNA: TGTGCCAGTAGTATAGATGGGCCTCAGGGGACTAACTATGGCTACACCTTC

J gene: TRBJ1-5
clone size: NA
V gene: TRBV5-1
D gene: NA
CDR3 protein: CASSFGLANEPQHF
CDR3 DNA: TGCGCCAGCAGCTTTGGACTGGCCAATGAGCCCCAGCATTTT

J gene: TRBJ1-1
clone size: once
V gene: TRBV18
D gene: NA
CDR3 protein: CASSQGENTEAFF
CDR3 DNA: TGTGCCAGCTCACAGGGAGAGAACACTGAAGCTTTCTTT

J gene: TRBJ2-1
clone size: NA
V gene: TRBV24-1
D gene: TRBD2
CDR3 protein: CATQTSGEQFF
CDR3 DNA: TGTGCCACCCAGACTAGCGGGGAGCAGTTCTTC

J gene: TRBJ1-1
clone size: NA
V gene: TRBV9
D gene: TRBD1
CDR3 protein: CASSARQGAETEAFF
CDR3 DNA: TGTGCCAGCAGCGCAAGACAGGGGGCTGAAACTGAAGCTTTCTTT

J gene: TRBJ2-7
clone size: NA
V gene: TRBV30
D gene: TRBD2
CDR3 protein: CAWGGAQREGKTYEQYF
CDR3 DNA: TGTGCCTGGGGAGGCGCCCAGCGGGAGGGTAAAACCTACGAGCAGTACTTC

J gene: TRBJ2-7
clone size: NA
V gene: TRBV13
D gene: NA
CDR3 protein: CASSLGGFGGWTYEQYF
CDR3 DNA: TGTGCCAGCAGCTTAGGAGGTTTTGGAGGTTGGACCTACGAGCAGTACTTC

J gene: TRBJ1-1
clone size: NA
V gene: TRBV20-1
D gene: NA
CDR3 protein: CSAIGGREAFF
CDR3 DNA: TGCAGTGCTATAGGGGGTCGTGAAGCTTTCTTT

J gene: TRBJ1-6
clone size: NA
V gene: TRBV7-9
D gene: NA
CDR3 protein: CASSFNTDSPLHF
CDR3 DNA: TGTGCCAGCAGCTTCAACACCGATTCACCCCTCCACTTT

J gene: TRBJ2-1
clone size: once
V gene: TRBV30
D gene: TRBD2
CDR3 protein: CAWSFVFREDNEQFF
CDR3 DNA: TGTGCCTGGAGTTTCGTGTTTCGGGAGGACAATGAGCAGTTCTTC

J gene: TRBJ2-2
clone size: NA
V gene: TRBV6-5
D gene: NA
CDR3 protein: CASSRGTNTGELFF
CDR3 DNA: TGTGCCAGCAGTCGGGGGACGAACACCGGGGAGCTGTTTTTT

J gene: TRBJ2-1
clone size: NA
V gene: TRBV19
D gene: NA
CDR3 protein: CASSIDPPGTSSYNEQFF
CDR3 DNA: TGTGCCAGTAGTATAGATCCCCCAGGGACATCCTCCTACAATGAGCAGTTCTTC

J gene: TRBJ1-2
clone size: NA
V gene: TRBV5-1
D gene: NA
CDR3 protein: CASSTGQPNYGYTF
CDR3 DNA: TGCGCCAGCAGCACCGGACAGCCGAACTATGGCTACACCTTC

J gene: TRBJ2-1
clone size: NA
V gene: TRBV6-1
D gene: NA
CDR3 protein: CASSENAGPSYNEQFF
CDR3 DNA: TGTGCCAGCAGTGAGAATGCGGGCCCCTCCTACAATGAGCAGTTCTTC

J gene: TRBJ1-1
clone size: few
V gene: TRBV7-2
D gene: NA
CDR3 protein: CASSLGARVAAFF
CDR3 DNA: TGTGCCAGCAGCTTAGGGGCGCGAGTGGCGGCTTTCTTT

J gene: TRBJ1-5
clone size: NA
V gene: TRBV2
D gene: NA
CDR3 protein: CASKDRSQGNQPQHF
CDR3 DNA: TGTGCCAGCAAAGACAGGTCCCAGGGCAATCAGCCCCAGCATTTT

J gene: TRBJ1-4
clone size: NA
V gene: TRBV19
D gene: NA
CDR3 protein: CASRIREEEKLFF
CDR3 DNA: TGTGCCAGTAGAATCAGGGAGGAAGAAAAACTGTTTTTT

J gene: TRBJ1-2
clone size: NA
V gene: TRBV28
D gene: NA
CDR3 protein: CASSLPVRGYGYTF
CDR3 DNA: TGTGCCAGCAGTCTGCCAGTTCGGGGCTATGGCTACACCTTC

J gene: TRBJ1-1
clone size: NA
V gene: TRBV21-1
D gene: NA
CDR3 protein: CARVGQAEAFF
CDR3 DNA: TGTGCCAGGGTTGGACAGGCCGAAGCTTTCTTT

J gene: TRBJ1-1
clone size: NA
V gene: TRBV3-1/TRBV3-2
D gene: TRBD1
CDR3 protein: CASSPRQGAEAFF
CDR3 DNA: TGTGCCAGCAGCCCCCGACAGGGAGCTGAAGCTTTCTTT

J gene: TRBJ1-6
clone size: NA
V gene: TRBV25-1
D gene: TRBD1
CDR3 protein: CASSELQGVNSPLHF
CDR3 DNA: TGTGCCAGCAGTGAATTACAGGGGGTCAATTCACCCCTCCACTTT

J gene: TRBJ1-6
clone size: NA
V gene: TRBV11-2
D gene: NA
CDR3 protein: CASSFNSYNSPFHF
CDR3 DNA: TGTGCCAGCAGCTTTAATTCCTATAATTCACCCTTCCACTTT

J gene: TRBJ1-1
clone size: NA
V gene: TRBV12-3/TRBV12-4
D gene: NA
CDR3 protein: CASSLAGVEAFF
CDR3 DNA: TGTGCCAGCAGTTTAGCAGGGGTTGAAGCTTTCTTT

J gene: TRBJ2-7
clone size: NA
V gene: TRBV13
D gene: NA
CDR3 protein: CASSLGASPEQYF
CDR3 DNA: TGTGCCAGCAGCTTAGGGGCTAGCCCCGAGCAGTACTTC